This is a list of T cell receptor beta chains from one sample in a study of T-cell memory formation after mild COVID-19. TCRdb analysed the 5' RACE reads with MiXCR anew, one entry per CDR3 protein. The sample shows approximately 200,000 distinct CDR3 sequences, more than 15% of them seen only once. What was sequenced was PBMCs or a T cell subset sorted from them (not recorded which). Receptors were obtained from an adult woman who had mild COVID-19 (a few samples of this study predate the infection). Cell type and time point are not known. Each CDR3 is given with its conserved first and last residue. Fields, in order: J gene, CDR3 length, D gene, V gene, clone size, CDR3 protein, CDR3 DNA. A D gene is named only where the DNA matches it firmly. The listing skips clone size in some rows; elsewhere it reads once, few, many or a size class.

J: TRBJ1-6; length: 14; D: TRBD1; V: TRBV10-3; size: -; CDR3: CAITGTADNSPLHF; DNA: TGTGCCATCACAGGGACAGCAGATAATTCACCCCTCCACTTT
J: TRBJ2-5; length: 14; D: -; V: TRBV6-2/TRBV6-3; size: few; CDR3: CASSYLRTAEGQYF; DNA: TGTGCCAGCAGTTACCTAAGGACAGCGGAAGGCCAGTACTTC
J: TRBJ1-5; length: 14; D: -; V: TRBV24-1; size: few; CDR3: CATSDPRTSQPQHF; DNA: TGTGCCACCAGTGACCCCCGGACGAGTCAGCCCCAGCATTTT
J: TRBJ1-2; length: 14; D: -; V: TRBV11-2; size: many; CDR3: CASSFRQVLNGYTF; DNA: TGTGCCAGCAGCTTCCGACAGGTCCTCAATGGCTACACCTTC
J: TRBJ2-5; length: 13; D: -; V: TRBV5-4; size: -; CDR3: CASSVISQETQYF; DNA: TGTGCCAGCAGCGTGATATCCCAAGAGACCCAGTACTTC
J: TRBJ2-7; length: 14; D: TRBD2; V: TRBV7-8; size: few; CDR3: CASSLTSGGGEQYF; DNA: TGTGCCAGCAGCCTGACTAGCGGGGGTGGCGAGCAGTACTTC
J: TRBJ2-1; length: 14; D: TRBD1; V: TRBV25-1; size: few; CDR3: CASRGQGVYNEQFF; DNA: TGTGCCAGCAGGGGACAGGGGGTTTACAATGAGCAGTTCTTC
J: TRBJ2-7; length: 15; D: TRBD2; V: TRBV7-2; size: -; CDR3: CASSRLAGVGYEQYF; DNA: TGTGCCAGCAGCCGACTAGCGGGAGTTGGGTACGAGCAGTACTTC
J: TRBJ1-1; length: 14; D: -; V: TRBV20-1; size: few; CDR3: CSASGQGPDIEAFF; DNA: TGCAGTGCTAGTGGTCAGGGTCCCGACATTGAAGCTTTCTTT
J: TRBJ2-3; length: 16; D: -; V: TRBV6-5; size: few; CDR3: CASRGTKGRSTDTQYF; DNA: TGTGCCAGCAGAGGAACCAAGGGACGGAGCACAGATACGCAGTATTTT
J: TRBJ2-5; length: 13; D: -; V: TRBV6-2/TRBV6-3; size: few; CDR3: CASRRTAPASQYF; DNA: TGTGCCAGCAGAAGGACGGCACCCGCGTCCCAGTACTTC
J: TRBJ1-1; length: 12; D: -; V: TRBV11-2; size: -; CDR3: CASSFDTGRAFF; DNA: TGTGCCAGCAGCTTTGATACAGGGCGCGCTTTCTTT
J: TRBJ2-2; length: 13; D: -; V: TRBV29-1; size: few; CDR3: CSVLSSHTGELFF; DNA: TGCAGCGTACTTTCCTCGCACACCGGGGAGCTGTTTTTT
J: TRBJ2-2; length: 16; D: -; V: TRBV18; size: -; CDR3: CASSPTGVANTGELFF; DNA: TGTGCCAGCTCACCAACCGGCGTCGCGAACACCGGGGAGCTGTTTTTT
J: TRBJ2-2; length: 15; D: -; V: TRBV5-4; size: -; CDR3: CASKKDGGNTGELFF; DNA: TGTGCCAGCAAAAAAGATGGGGGAAACACCGGGGAGCTGTTTTTT
J: TRBJ2-5; length: 13; D: -; V: TRBV5-1; size: many; CDR3: CASSEGRPMAQYF; DNA: TGCGCCAGCAGCGAGGGACGGCCCATGGCCCAGTACTTC
J: TRBJ1-2; length: 19; D: -; V: TRBV5-5; size: -; CDR3: CASTTGRGIRGGVFYGYTF; DNA: TGTGCCAGCACCACGGGCCGCGGGATACGGGGGGGAGTTTTCTATGGCTACACCTTC
J: TRBJ1-2; length: 13; D: -; V: TRBV2; size: -; CDR3: CASRLSEYYGYTF; DNA: TGTGCCAGCAGACTTAGCGAATACTATGGCTACACCTTC
J: TRBJ2-1; length: 15; D: -; V: TRBV24-1; size: -; CDR3: CATSLQGSSYNEQFF; DNA: TGTGCCACCAGCCTGCAGGGGAGCTCCTACAATGAGCAGTTCTTC
J: TRBJ2-1; length: 15; D: -; V: TRBV12-3/TRBV12-4; size: -; CDR3: CASSFTRGGGDEQFF; DNA: TGTGCCAGCAGTTTTACGCGGGGTGGTGGGGATGAGCAGTTCTTC
J: TRBJ1-2; length: 14; D: -; V: TRBV7-2; size: -; CDR3: CASTLEPKSYGYTF; DNA: TGTGCCAGCACCCTGGAGCCTAAGTCATATGGCTACACCTTC
J: TRBJ2-2; length: 13; D: -; V: TRBV6-6; size: many; CDR3: CASSGPNTGELFF; DNA: TGTGCCAGCTCCGGACCAAACACCGGGGAGCTGTTTTTT
J: TRBJ1-1; length: 14; D: -; V: TRBV6-5; size: many; CDR3: CASSYAGEYTEAFF; DNA: TGTGCCAGCAGTTACGCGGGGGAGTACACTGAAGCTTTCTTT
J: TRBJ2-3; length: 16; D: TRBD1; V: TRBV30; size: -; CDR3: CAWSEGAYSRTDTQYF; DNA: TGTGCCTGGAGTGAGGGGGCCTACTCACGCACAGATACGCAGTATTTT
J: TRBJ2-7; length: 14; D: -; V: TRBV6-1; size: few; CDR3: CASSPVLRNYEQYF; DNA: TGTGCCAGCAGTCCGGTTCTCCGGAACTACGAGCAGTACTTC
J: TRBJ2-7; length: 15; D: TRBD1; V: TRBV18; size: many; CDR3: CASSPTDRQFYEQYF; DNA: TGTGCCAGCTCACCAACGGACAGGCAATTCTACGAGCAGTACTTC
J: TRBJ1-1; length: 14; D: -; V: TRBV18; size: -; CDR3: CASSPVRVNTEAFF; DNA: TGTGCCAGCTCACCAGTCAGGGTGAACACTGAAGCTTTCTTT
J: TRBJ2-2; length: 15; D: -; V: TRBV10-3; size: -; CDR3: CAISERVTNAGELFF; DNA: TGTGCCATCAGTGAAAGGGTCACTAATGCCGGGGAGCTGTTTTTT
J: TRBJ2-2; length: 12; D: -; V: TRBV7-8; size: -; CDR3: CASSMNTGELFF; DNA: TGTGCCAGCAGCATGAACACCGGGGAGCTGTTTTTT
J: TRBJ2-3; length: 12; D: -; V: TRBV7-2; size: many; CDR3: CASSLSTDTQYF; DNA: TGTGCCAGCAGCTTAAGCACAGATACGCAGTATTTT
J: TRBJ2-5; length: 14; D: -; V: TRBV18; size: many; CDR3: CASSRGRPQETQYF; DNA: TGTGCCAGCTCACGCGGCAGGCCCCAAGAGACCCAGTACTTC
J: TRBJ2-3; length: 16; D: TRBD2; V: TRBV10-3; size: -; CDR3: CAISRTSGSGDGAQYF; DNA: TGTGCCATCAGCAGGACTAGCGGGAGTGGGGATGGGGCGCAGTATTTT
J: TRBJ1-4; length: 19; D: TRBD1; V: TRBV18; size: few; CDR3: CASSPSDRGRIEGREKLFF; DNA: TGTGCCAGCTCACCCTCGGACAGGGGGCGAATAGAGGGACGGGAAAAACTGTTTTTT
J: TRBJ1-1; length: 14; D: TRBD1; V: TRBV5-1; size: few; CDR3: CASSLRTGVTEAFF; DNA: TGCGCCAGCAGCTTACGGACAGGGGTCACTGAAGCTTTCTTT
J: TRBJ2-7; length: 13; D: -; V: TRBV30; size: few; CDR3: CACSQAGNYEQYF; DNA: TGTGCCTGCTCTCAGGCGGGAAACTACGAGCAGTACTTC
J: TRBJ2-1; length: 15; D: -; V: TRBV4-1; size: -; CDR3: CASSQRLGLGNEQFF; DNA: TGCGCCAGCAGCCAAAGACTAGGGCTGGGCAATGAGCAGTTCTTC
J: TRBJ1-2; length: 16; D: TRBD1; V: TRBV27; size: few; CDR3: CASSLIGDRGNYGYTF; DNA: TGTGCCAGCAGTTTAATCGGGGACAGGGGTAACTATGGCTACACCTTC
J: TRBJ1-4; length: 14; D: -; V: TRBV3-1; size: -; CDR3: CASSPGGTNEKLFF; DNA: TGTGCCAGCAGCCCGGGGGGGACTAATGAAAAACTGTTTTTT
J: TRBJ2-3; length: 16; D: -; V: TRBV14; size: many; CDR3: CASSPPWGEITDTQYF; DNA: TGTGCCAGCAGCCCCCCCTGGGGCGAAATCACAGATACGCAGTATTTT
J: TRBJ2-5; length: 10; D: -; V: TRBV12-3/TRBV12-4; size: many; CDR3: CASGGETQYF; DNA: TGTGCCAGCGGTGGAGAGACCCAGTACTTC
J: TRBJ2-1; length: 13; D: -; V: TRBV5-1; size: few; CDR3: CASSSGGNNEQFF; DNA: TGCGCCAGCAGCTCGGGCGGAAACAATGAGCAGTTCTTC
J: TRBJ2-5; length: 13; D: -; V: TRBV7-2; size: few; CDR3: CASSFYYQETQYF; DNA: TGTGCCAGCAGCTTTTATTATCAAGAGACCCAGTACTTC
J: TRBJ2-2; length: 16; D: TRBD2; V: TRBV6-5; size: few; CDR3: CASSYSDAGGIGELFF; DNA: TGTGCCAGCAGTTACTCTGACGCGGGGGGTATCGGGGAGCTGTTTTTT
J: TRBJ2-7; length: 15; D: TRBD1; V: TRBV6-5; size: few; CDR3: CASSYRGQGTYEQYF; DNA: TGTGCCAGCAGTTACCGGGGACAGGGAACCTACGAGCAGTACTTC
J: TRBJ2-1; length: 18; D: TRBD2; V: TRBV25-1; size: few; CDR3: CASSETSGSSRGVNEQFF; DNA: TGTGCCAGCAGTGAAACTAGCGGGAGTAGTAGGGGGGTCAATGAGCAGTTCTTC
J: TRBJ2-3; length: 16; D: TRBD2; V: TRBV9; size: few; CDR3: CASSSGTSGGFDTQYF; DNA: TGTGCCAGCAGCAGCGGGACTAGCGGGGGGTTCGATACGCAGTATTTT